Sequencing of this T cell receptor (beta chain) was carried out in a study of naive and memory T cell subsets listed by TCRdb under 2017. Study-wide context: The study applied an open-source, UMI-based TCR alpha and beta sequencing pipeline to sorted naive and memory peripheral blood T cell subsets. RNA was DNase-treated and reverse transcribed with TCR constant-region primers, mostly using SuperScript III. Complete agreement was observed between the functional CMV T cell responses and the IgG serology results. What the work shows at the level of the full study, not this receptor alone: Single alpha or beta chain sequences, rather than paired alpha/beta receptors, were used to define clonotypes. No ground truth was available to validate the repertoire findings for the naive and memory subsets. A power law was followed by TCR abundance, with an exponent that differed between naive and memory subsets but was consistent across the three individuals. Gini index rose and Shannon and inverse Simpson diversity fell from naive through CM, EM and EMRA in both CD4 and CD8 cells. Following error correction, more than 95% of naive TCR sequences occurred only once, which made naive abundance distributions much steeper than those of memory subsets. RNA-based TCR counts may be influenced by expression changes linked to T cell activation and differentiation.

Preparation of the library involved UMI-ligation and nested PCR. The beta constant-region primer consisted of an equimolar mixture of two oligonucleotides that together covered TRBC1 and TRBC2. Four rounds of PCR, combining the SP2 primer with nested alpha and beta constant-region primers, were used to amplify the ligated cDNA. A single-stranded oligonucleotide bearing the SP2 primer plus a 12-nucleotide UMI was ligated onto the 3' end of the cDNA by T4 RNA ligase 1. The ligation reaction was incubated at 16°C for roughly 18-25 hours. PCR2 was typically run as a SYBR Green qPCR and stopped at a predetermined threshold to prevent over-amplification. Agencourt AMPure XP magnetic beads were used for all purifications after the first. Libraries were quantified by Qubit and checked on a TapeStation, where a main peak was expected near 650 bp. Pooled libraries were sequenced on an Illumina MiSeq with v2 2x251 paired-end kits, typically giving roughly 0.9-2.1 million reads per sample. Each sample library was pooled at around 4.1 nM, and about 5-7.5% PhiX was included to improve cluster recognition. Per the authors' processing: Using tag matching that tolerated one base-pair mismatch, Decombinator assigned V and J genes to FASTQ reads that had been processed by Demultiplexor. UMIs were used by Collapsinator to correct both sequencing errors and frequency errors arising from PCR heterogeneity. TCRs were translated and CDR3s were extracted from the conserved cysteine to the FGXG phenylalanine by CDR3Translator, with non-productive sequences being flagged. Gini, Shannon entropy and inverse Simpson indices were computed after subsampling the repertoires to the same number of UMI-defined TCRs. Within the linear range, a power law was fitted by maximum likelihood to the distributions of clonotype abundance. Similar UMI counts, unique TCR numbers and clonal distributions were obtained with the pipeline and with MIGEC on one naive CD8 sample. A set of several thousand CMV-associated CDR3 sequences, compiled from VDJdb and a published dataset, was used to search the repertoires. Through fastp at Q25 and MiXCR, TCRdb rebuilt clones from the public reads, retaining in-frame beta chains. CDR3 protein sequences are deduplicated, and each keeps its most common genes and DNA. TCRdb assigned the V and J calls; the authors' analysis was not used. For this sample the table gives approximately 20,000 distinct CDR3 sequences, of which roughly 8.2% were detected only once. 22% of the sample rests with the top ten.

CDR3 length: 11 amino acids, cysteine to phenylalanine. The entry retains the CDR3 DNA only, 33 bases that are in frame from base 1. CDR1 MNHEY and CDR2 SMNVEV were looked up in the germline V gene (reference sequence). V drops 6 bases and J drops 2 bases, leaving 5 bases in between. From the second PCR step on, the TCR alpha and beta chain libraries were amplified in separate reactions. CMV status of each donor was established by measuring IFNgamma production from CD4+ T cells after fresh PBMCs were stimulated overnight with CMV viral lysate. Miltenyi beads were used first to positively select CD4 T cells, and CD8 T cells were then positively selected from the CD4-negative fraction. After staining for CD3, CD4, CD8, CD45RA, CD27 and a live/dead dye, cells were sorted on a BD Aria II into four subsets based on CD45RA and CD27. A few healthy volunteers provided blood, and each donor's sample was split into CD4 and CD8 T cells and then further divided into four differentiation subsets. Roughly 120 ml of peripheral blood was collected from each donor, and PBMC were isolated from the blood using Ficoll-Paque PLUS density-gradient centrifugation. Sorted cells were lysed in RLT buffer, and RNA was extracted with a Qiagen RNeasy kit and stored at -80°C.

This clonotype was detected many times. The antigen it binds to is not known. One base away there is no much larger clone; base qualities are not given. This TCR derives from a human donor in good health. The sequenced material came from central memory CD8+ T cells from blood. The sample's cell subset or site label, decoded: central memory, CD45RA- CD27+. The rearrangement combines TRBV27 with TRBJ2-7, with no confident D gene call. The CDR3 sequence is CASSTAYEQYF. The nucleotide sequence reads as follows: TGTGCCAGCAGCACAGCCTACGAGCAGTACTTC.